The text below deals with one TCR beta chain. Its antigen is as yet unknown. These data come from a study of human T cells and chemical hapten exposure. CDR3 length: 15 residues. Germline V gene sequence: CDR1 MNHNY, CDR2 SVGAGI (reference sequence). V shed 0 bases and J shed 3 bases, with 9 bases lying between them. TCRdb re-derived calls from the RACE reads in MiXCR, one entry per CDR3 protein. The sample consists of a few hundred thousand distinct CDR3 sequences, 7.5% to 9% of them appearing once. Study-level findings and limits: There was no change with DPC sensitization in TCRs above 1 in 1000 frequency. The count of PT1 expanded TCRs correlated positively with patch test score.

Time point indicated: pre-sensitization, week 0. The treatment was: therapeutic diphenylcyclopropenone sensitization with weekly scalp DPC. Patients had alopecia, were aged 18 to 70, and were not pregnant. The chain employs TRBV6-6 and TRBJ2-1, with D perhaps TRBD2 (5 bases). The clonotype originates from a man aged 18 to 30 with alopecia areata. Some clones in this sample may be carry-over from other donors' samples. Source: whole blood, taken in connection with sensitization to the hapten diphenylcyclopropenone (DPC). The CDR3 nucleotides are TGTGCCAGCAGTTACTCCCGAGGGTTCTACAATGAGCAGTTCTTC. As protein: CASSYSRGFYNEQFF.